This passage covers 10 T cell receptor beta chains from one sample sequenced in a study of Tregs in tolerant kidney transplant recipients. Antigens for these TCRs are unknown. Measured with immunoSEQ multiplex PCR; TCRdb has only the in-frame clones, and not every one. The sample lists approximately 30,000 clones; 65% to 85% were seen once. The material sequenced was Tregs from blood cultured with allogeneic cells. These receptors were collected from a human donor in good health.

The J gene is TRBJ2-7, the V gene TRBV10-3, with TRBD1 identical over 9 bases. Per the germline V gene, CDR1 is ENHRY and CDR2 is SYGVKD. V dropped 7 bases and J dropped 7; count of bases not matched to a gene: 11. This CDR3 comprises 14 residues. The CDR3 here is CAIKGGTGPSEQYF. Here the CDR3 DNA reads TGTGCCATCAAAGGAGGGACAGGGCCGTCGGAGCAGTACTTC.

This chain links TRBV9 with TRBJ1-1; 7 positions match TRBD1. The V gene's germline CDR1 is SGDLS and CDR2 YYNGEE. The CDR3 sequence is 15 residues long. V trimming: 4 bases; J trimming: 7 bases; junction bases outside the gene matches: 13. CDR3 sequence (DNA): TGTGCCAGCAGCAGCCGGGACAGCCTATTGGGTGAAGCTTTCTTT. Its translation is CASSSRDSLLGEAFF.

This sequence joins TRBV30 and TRBJ1-5; D remains unclear. Germline CDR1 GTSNPN, CDR2 SVGIG (reference sequence). CDR3 length: 15 amino acids. V was cut by 3 bases and J by 4 bases, with 16 bases left in between. CDR3 region: CAWSDGQDLNQPQHF. The CDR3 DNA sequence: TGTGCCTGGAGCGACGGGCAGGACCTTAATCAGCCCCAGCATTTT.

The CDR3 DNA is TGTGCCAGCAGCTCCCTCGGGGGGGCCGGCGGCGGGGAGCTGTTTTTT. Amino acids: CASSSLGGAGGGELFF. The chain couples TRBV7-2 to TRBJ2-2; 8 bases line up with TRBD2. With V trimmed by 4 bases and J by 7 bases, 11 bases remained unmatched. Germline CDR1 is SGHTA and CDR2 is FQGNSA. CDR3 length: 16 residues. Based on the CDR3 plus reference TRBV7-2 and TRBJ2-2, the full variable domain is GAGVSQSPSNKVTEKGKDVELRCDPISGHTALYWYRQSLGQGLEFLIYFQGNSAPDKSGLPSDRFSAERTGGSVSTLTIQRTQQEDSAVYLCASSSLGGAGGGELFFGEGSRLTVL.

The chain joins TRBV6-1 to TRBJ2-7, with D perhaps being TRBD1 or TRBD2 (7 bases each). Germline values: CDR1 MNHNS, CDR2 SASEGT. This CDR3 contains 15 residues. Trimming took off 5 bases at V and 1 base at J, with 15 bases between the two ends. The CDR3 spells CASSTQGGASYEQYF. CDR3 DNA: TGTGCCAGCAGTACGCAGGGGGGGGCTTCCTACGAGCAGTACTTC.

The chain recombines TRBV7-2 with TRBJ2-7; D unresolved. The CDR3 runs 14 residues. V was cut by 1 base and J by 0 bases, with 7 bases left in between. CDR1 SGHTA and CDR2 FQGNSA come from the germline V gene. The CDR3 sequence is CASSLVGFSYEQYF. CDR3 nucleotides: TGTGCCAGCAGCTTAGTCGGGTTCTCCTACGAGCAGTACTTC.

The chain employs TRBV7-7 and TRBJ2-3; D perhaps matches TRBD2 (5 bases). Trimming removed 5 bases from V and 10 bases from J, with 16 bases in between. CDR1 and CDR2 (germline): SSHAT, FNYEAQ (reference sequence). The length of the CDR3 is 13 residues. The CDR3 reads CASSVNTGKAQYF. The DNA of the CDR3 is TGTGCCAGCAGCGTCAATACCGGGAAAGCGCAGTATTTT.

The chain employs TRBV27 and TRBJ1-1; D uncertain. The CDR3 contains 16 residues. CDR1 MNHEY and CDR2 SMNVEV come from the germline V gene (reference sequence). Trimming removed 3 bases from V and 4 bases from J, with 18 bases in between. DNA of the CDR3: TGTGCCAGCAGTTTTGGAGCGGTCTGGTTCGGCACTGAAGCTTTCTTT. Amino acid sequence: CASSFGAVWFGTEAFF.

The chain joins TRBV7-2 to TRBJ1-5; D is ambiguous. Germline assignment: CDR1 SGHTA and CDR2 FQGNSA. The CDR3 runs to 13 residues. Deletions cut 0 bases from V and 5 bases from J, with 5 bases between. In nucleotides, the CDR3 is TGTGCCAGCAGCTTAGCCAGACATCAGCCCCAGCATTTT. Protein sequence: CASSLARHQPQHF. Full variable domain (rest looked up from reference TRBV7-2 and TRBJ1-5): GAGVSQSPSNKVTEKGKDVELRCDPISGHTALYWYRQSLGQGLEFLIYFQGNSAPDKSGLPSDRFSAERTGGSVSTLTIQRTQQEDSAVYLCASSLARHQPQHFGDGTRLSIL.

The chain couples TRBV29-1 to TRBJ1-1, with D unresolved. The CDR3 extends over 13 amino acids. V lost 2 bases and J 4 bases, leaving 11 bases between the germline ends. Germline assignment: CDR1 SQVTM and CDR2 ANQGSEA. As DNA, the CDR3 is TGCAGCGTTGAATACAGACCCGGCACTGAAGCTTTCTTT. Protein product: CSVEYRPGTEAFF. Full variable domain (missing parts from reference TRBV29-1 and TRBJ1-1): SAVISQKPSRDICQRGTSLTIQCQVDSQVTMMFWYRQQPGQSLTLIATANQGSEATYESGFVIDKFPISRPNLTFSTLTVSNMSPEDSSIYLCSVEYRPGTEAFFGQGTRLTVV.